These T cell receptor beta chains were read from a single sample in a study of cytomegalovirus exposure and HLA in healthy donors. TCRdb's copy holds only in-frame clones and misses some; the assay was immunoSEQ multiplex PCR. There are roughly 160,000 clones in the sample; around 85% occur only once, and 1% lies in the top ten. The sequenced sample was PBMCs. The receptor source for this set is a boy younger than 10 in good health and CMV-seronegative. Both conserved end residues are part of each CDR3. The D gene is left open where the match is weak. Size tells how often a clone was seen (once, few, many) or the class of an expanded clone, and some rows leave it out.

D gene: .; J gene: TRBJ2-2; clone size: .; V gene: TRBV18; CDR3 DNA: TGTGCCAGCTCACCTTCTAACACCGGGGAGCTGTTTTTT; CDR3 protein: CASSPSNTGELFF
D gene: TRBD1; J gene: TRBJ1-2; clone size: .; V gene: TRBV29-1; CDR3 DNA: TGCACCGAGGTCCGGACAGGGGGAAGGGGCTACACCTTC; CDR3 protein: CTEVRTGGRGYTF
D gene: .; J gene: TRBJ2-7; clone size: .; V gene: TRBV2; CDR3 DNA: TGTGCCAGCGGAGACCTAAACTCCTACGAGCAGTACTTC; CDR3 protein: CASGDLNSYEQYF
D gene: TRBD2; J gene: TRBJ2-5; clone size: few; V gene: TRBV5-4; CDR3 DNA: TGTGCCAGCAGCTTGGGCGGGAGGGAGACCCAGTACTTC; CDR3 protein: CASSLGGRETQYF
D gene: .; J gene: TRBJ2-1; clone size: .; V gene: TRBV20-1; CDR3 DNA: TGCAGTGCTCCTACTTGGTATGAGCAGTTCTTC; CDR3 protein: CSAPTWYEQFF
D gene: TRBD1; J gene: TRBJ2-3; clone size: .; V gene: TRBV5-4; CDR3 DNA: TGTGCCAGCAGCCGGGACAGCCTCACAGATACACAGTATTTT; CDR3 protein: CASSRDSLTDTQYF
D gene: .; J gene: TRBJ1-6; clone size: .; V gene: TRBV28; CDR3 DNA: TGTGCCAGCAGCAACAGGGCCGGAAGGGGTTCACCCCTCCACTTT; CDR3 protein: CASSNRAGRGSPLHF
D gene: TRBD1; J gene: TRBJ2-7; clone size: .; V gene: TRBV6-7; CDR3 DNA: TGTGCCAGCAGTAGGGGGACAGGGCTCTACGAGCAGTACTTC; CDR3 protein: CASSRGTGLYEQYF
D gene: .; J gene: TRBJ2-2; clone size: .; V gene: TRBV11-2; CDR3 DNA: TGTGCCAGCAGCCCGGCGCGGGGCGCAGACACCGGGGAGCTGTTTTTT; CDR3 protein: CASSPARGADTGELFF
D gene: TRBD1; J gene: TRBJ2-6; clone size: few; V gene: TRBV5-6; CDR3 DNA: TGTGCCAGCAGCCCAGGACAGGGGATCCCATCTGGGGCCAACGTCCTGACTTTC; CDR3 protein: CASSPGQGIPSGANVLTF
D gene: TRBD1; J gene: TRBJ2-7; clone size: .; V gene: TRBV10-3; CDR3 DNA: TGTGCCACCAAAGGTCTTACAGGGGTCAGCTACGAGCAGTACTTC; CDR3 protein: CATKGLTGVSYEQYF
D gene: TRBD1; J gene: TRBJ2-2; clone size: .; V gene: TRBV7-9; CDR3 DNA: TGTGCCAGCAGCCGGGACAGGGTGACCGGGGAGCTGTTTTTT; CDR3 protein: CASSRDRVTGELFF
D gene: .; J gene: TRBJ2-7; clone size: .; V gene: TRBV28; CDR3 DNA: TGTGCCAGCAGGTCCGGTCAGCTGACTCCCTACGAGCAGTACTTC; CDR3 protein: CASRSGQLTPYEQYF
D gene: .; J gene: TRBJ2-5; clone size: .; V gene: TRBV19; CDR3 DNA: TGTGCCAGTAGTATTGGGGGGACCCACCAAGAGACCCAGTACTTC; CDR3 protein: CASSIGGTHQETQYF
D gene: .; J gene: TRBJ1-6; clone size: once; V gene: TRBV5-1; CDR3 DNA: TGCGCCAGCAGCTTGGAGACAGATAATTCACCCCTCCACTTT; CDR3 protein: CASSLETDNSPLHF
D gene: .; J gene: TRBJ2-1; clone size: few; V gene: TRBV9; CDR3 DNA: TGTGCCAGCAGCGTAGGGCAGGGTGGTGAGCAGTTCTTC; CDR3 protein: CASSVGQGGEQFF
D gene: TRBD1; J gene: TRBJ2-3; clone size: .; V gene: TRBV5-6; CDR3 DNA: TGTGCCAGCAGCTTGGAGGGGGCCAGTTCCAATACGCAGTATTTT; CDR3 protein: CASSLEGASSNTQYF
D gene: .; J gene: TRBJ1-1; clone size: once; V gene: TRBV30; CDR3 DNA: TGTGCCTGGAGTGTACAGGCAGGGACTGAAGCTTTCTTT; CDR3 protein: CAWSVQAGTEAFF
D gene: .; J gene: TRBJ2-2; clone size: .; V gene: TRBV9; CDR3 DNA: TGTGCCAGCAGCGTAGTCGGGGGGCAGGACACCGGGGAGCTGTTTTTT; CDR3 protein: CASSVVGGQDTGELFF
D gene: .; J gene: TRBJ1-3; clone size: few; V gene: TRBV6-5; CDR3 DNA: TGTGCCAGCAGTCCTGCCAGGGGCGGAAACACCATATATTTT; CDR3 protein: CASSPARGGNTIYF
D gene: .; J gene: TRBJ2-1; clone size: .; V gene: TRBV11-2; CDR3 DNA: TGTGCCAGCAGCCGGGACTGGAAATACAATGAGCAGTTCTTC; CDR3 protein: CASSRDWKYNEQFF
D gene: .; J gene: TRBJ1-2; clone size: .; V gene: TRBV7-2; CDR3 DNA: TGTGCCAGCAGCCCCGTCCCAGGGAAGGGCTACACCTTC; CDR3 protein: CASSPVPGKGYTF
D gene: .; J gene: TRBJ2-2; clone size: .; V gene: TRBV19; CDR3 DNA: TGTGCCAGTAGTATACCGCCCGCTCAACTCACCGGGGAGCTGTTTTTT; CDR3 protein: CASSIPPAQLTGELFF
D gene: .; J gene: TRBJ2-3; clone size: once; V gene: TRBV10-3; CDR3 DNA: TGTGCCATCAGTGAGCCCAGCGGCACAGATACGCAGTATTTT; CDR3 protein: CAISEPSGTDTQYF
D gene: .; J gene: TRBJ1-2; clone size: .; V gene: TRBV21-1; CDR3 DNA: TGTGCCAGCAGCAAAACTGGGAGGAGGGACGGATATGGCTACACCTTC; CDR3 protein: CASSKTGRRDGYGYTF
D gene: .; J gene: TRBJ1-5; clone size: .; V gene: TRBV28; CDR3 DNA: TGTGCCAGCAGGGTACAACAGGGAGATAGCAATCAGCCCCAGCATTTT; CDR3 protein: CASRVQQGDSNQPQHF
D gene: .; J gene: TRBJ1-2; clone size: .; V gene: TRBV27; CDR3 DNA: TGTGCCAGCAGTTTGATGGGGCTTTCGTTGAGTGGCTACACCTTC; CDR3 protein: CASSLMGLSLSGYTF
D gene: TRBD1; J gene: TRBJ1-2; clone size: once; V gene: TRBV29-1; CDR3 DNA: TGCAGCGTTGAGGTCCAGGGGGCCTCCTATGGCTACACCTTC; CDR3 protein: CSVEVQGASYGYTF
D gene: TRBD2; J gene: TRBJ2-1; clone size: .; V gene: TRBV27; CDR3 DNA: TGTGCCAGCAGTGCTACTAGCGGGCGTGAGCAGTTCTTC; CDR3 protein: CASSATSGREQFF
D gene: TRBD1; J gene: TRBJ2-1; clone size: .; V gene: TRBV5-6; CDR3 DNA: TGTGCCAGCAGCCCCGGGACAGGGATGAATGAGCAGTTCTTC; CDR3 protein: CASSPGTGMNEQFF
D gene: TRBD2; J gene: TRBJ2-1; clone size: .; V gene: TRBV15; CDR3 DNA: TGTGCCTCTACACCACTGGGACTAGAGGGCTACAATGAGCAGTTCTTC; CDR3 protein: CASTPLGLEGYNEQFF
D gene: .; J gene: TRBJ2-1; clone size: .; V gene: TRBV19; CDR3 DNA: TGTGCCAGTAGTATGCGGGGCAGGGTGTGGAATGAGCAGTTCTTC; CDR3 protein: CASSMRGRVWNEQFF
D gene: TRBD2; J gene: TRBJ2-1; clone size: .; V gene: TRBV5-1; CDR3 DNA: TGCGCCAGCAGCTGGGGTACTAGCGGGAGAGTGAATGAGCAGTTCTTC; CDR3 protein: CASSWGTSGRVNEQFF
D gene: .; J gene: TRBJ1-2; clone size: .; V gene: TRBV29-1; CDR3 DNA: TGCAGCGTAACCGGGACAAGGGGATCGGATGGCTACACCTTC; CDR3 protein: CSVTGTRGSDGYTF
D gene: TRBD2; J gene: TRBJ2-1; clone size: few; V gene: TRBV27; CDR3 DNA: TGTGCCAGCAGCCCCTTTCGGGGGGAGGTACACAATGAGCAGTTCTTC; CDR3 protein: CASSPFRGEVHNEQFF
D gene: TRBD1; J gene: TRBJ1-3; clone size: .; V gene: TRBV10-3; CDR3 DNA: TGTGCCATCAGCCCTGGGACAGGGATCTCCTCTGGAAACACCATATATTTT; CDR3 protein: CAISPGTGISSGNTIYF
D gene: .; J gene: TRBJ2-3; clone size: .; V gene: TRBV6-6; CDR3 DNA: TGTGCCAGCAGAGGGGGGGACACAGATACGCAGTATTTT; CDR3 protein: CASRGGDTDTQYF
D gene: .; J gene: TRBJ1-4; clone size: .; V gene: TRBV29-1; CDR3 DNA: TGCGCCCGAGTCGGTGGTAATGAAAAACTGTTTTTT; CDR3 protein: CARVGGNEKLFF
D gene: .; J gene: TRBJ2-7; clone size: .; V gene: TRBV20-1; CDR3 DNA: TGCAGTGCGCACAGGGTGGCCGAGCAGTACTTC; CDR3 protein: CSAHRVAEQYF
D gene: TRBD1; J gene: TRBJ1-2; clone size: .; V gene: TRBV19; CDR3 DNA: TGTGCCAGTAGTGAAGGACAGGGCAACGGCTACACCTTC; CDR3 protein: CASSEGQGNGYTF
D gene: TRBD1; J gene: TRBJ2-2; clone size: .; V gene: TRBV5-6; CDR3 DNA: TGCGCCAGCAGCTTGGGGGACAGCGCGGATACCGGGGAGCTGTTTTTT; CDR3 protein: CASSLGDSADTGELFF
D gene: TRBD1; J gene: TRBJ2-7; clone size: few; V gene: TRBV9; CDR3 DNA: TGTGCCAGCAGCGCTACAGGGGAGAGCTACGAGCAGTACTTC; CDR3 protein: CASSATGESYEQYF
D gene: .; J gene: TRBJ1-2; clone size: .; V gene: TRBV6-6; CDR3 DNA: TGTGCCAGCAGTCCCAGCGGAAGGTATGGCTACACCTTC; CDR3 protein: CASSPSGRYGYTF
D gene: TRBD2; J gene: TRBJ2-4; clone size: once; V gene: TRBV15; CDR3 DNA: TGTGCCACCAGCAGAGTAGCGGGGGGAAACCTAGCCAAAAACATTCAGTACTTC; CDR3 protein: CATSRVAGGNLAKNIQYF
D gene: TRBD1; J gene: TRBJ2-2; clone size: .; V gene: TRBV19; CDR3 DNA: TGTGCCAGTAGTAGACAGGGGGAGGACGGGGAGCTGTTTTTT; CDR3 protein: CASSRQGEDGELFF
D gene: TRBD1; J gene: TRBJ1-4; clone size: .; V gene: TRBV25-1; CDR3 DNA: TGTGCCAGCAGTGACCGCCCTCCGACAGGGACCTATGAAAAACTGTTTTTT; CDR3 protein: CASSDRPPTGTYEKLFF
D gene: .; J gene: TRBJ1-1; clone size: .; V gene: TRBV14; CDR3 DNA: TGTGCCAGCAGCCAAGATTGGGGCCTGAACACTGAAGCTTTCTTT; CDR3 protein: CASSQDWGLNTEAFF
D gene: TRBD2; J gene: TRBJ2-5; clone size: .; V gene: TRBV6-1; CDR3 DNA: TGTGCCAGCAGTGACAGCGGGAGGGTACAAGAGACCCAGTACTTC; CDR3 protein: CASSDSGRVQETQYF
D gene: TRBD2; J gene: TRBJ2-5; clone size: .; V gene: TRBV6-1; CDR3 DNA: TGTGCCACCAGACTAGCGGGGGGTTTCCAAGAGACCCAGTACTTC; CDR3 protein: CATRLAGGFQETQYF